This entry is about one T cell receptor (beta chain). The data were obtained in a study of T cell changes during pregnancy in multiple sclerosis. From germline, CDR1 is SGDLS and CDR2 YYNGEE. Trimming left V 0 bases short and J 4 bases short, with 11 bases between. The CDR3 consists of 15 residues. Profiled with immunoSEQ multiplex PCR; TCRdb holds only in-frame clones, not every one. The data hold more than 50,000 clones, with around 94% observed a single time. The sequence was collected from a female donor with multiple sclerosis, enrolled in a pregnancy study. The starting material was CD8+ T cells from peripheral blood mononuclear cells, obtained after pregnancy. This rearrangement joins TRBV9 to TRBJ1-3; possibly TRBD1 for D (6 bases). DNA of the CDR3: TGTGCCAGCAGCGTAGGTAGGGGGTCCGGAAACACCATATATTTT. It encodes CASSVGRGSGNTIYF.